This T cell receptor beta chain appears in the sequencing data of a study of regulatory T cells in long-lasting Graves disease. Germline V gene data show CDR1 as SGHKS and CDR2 as YYEKEE (reference sequence). The ends were cut back, 0 bases at V and 2 bases at J, with 9 bases in the middle. This CDR3 contains 14 residues. Time point indicated: persistent/refractory GD, antithyroid drugs over 5 years with positive TRAb. RNA isolated from PBMCs was used to make the TCR library. In its sample, this clonotype was seen a few times. HTBI primers from iRepertoire and Arm-PCR of CDR3 regions yielded the TCR beta libraries. TCRdb reprocessed the multiplex PCR reads with MiXCR, giving one entry per CDR3 protein. The table includes 450,000 or so distinct CDR3 sequences, less than 25% detected once.

The receptor was isolated from a female donor with Graves disease. The chain links TRBV5-5 to TRBJ2-7; unclear D gene. The sample in question was peripheral blood mononuclear cells (PBMCs), obtained when the disease was refractory, from a patient treated with antithyroid drugs. This CDR3 reads CASSLVADPYEQYF. The CDR3 nucleotides are TGTGCCAGCAGCTTGGTGGCTGACCCCTACGAGCAGTACTTC.